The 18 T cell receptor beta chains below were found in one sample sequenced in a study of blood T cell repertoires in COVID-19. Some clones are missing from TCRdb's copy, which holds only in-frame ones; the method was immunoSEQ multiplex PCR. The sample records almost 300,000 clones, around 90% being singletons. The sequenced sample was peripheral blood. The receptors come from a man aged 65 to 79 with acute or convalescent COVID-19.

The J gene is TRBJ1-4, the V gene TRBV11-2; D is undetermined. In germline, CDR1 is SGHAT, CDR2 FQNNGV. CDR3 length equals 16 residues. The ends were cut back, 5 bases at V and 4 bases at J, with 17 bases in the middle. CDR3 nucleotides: TGTGCCAGCAGCCCTCGGTTCGGGTCCTATAATGAAAAACTGTTTTTT. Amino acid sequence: CASSPRFGSYNEKLFF.

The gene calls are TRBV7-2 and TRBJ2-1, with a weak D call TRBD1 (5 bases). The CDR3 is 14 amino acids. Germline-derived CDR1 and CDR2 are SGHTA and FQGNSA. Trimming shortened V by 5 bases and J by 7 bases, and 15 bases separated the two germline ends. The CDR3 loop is CASSPSGRANEQFF. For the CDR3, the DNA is TGTGCCAGCAGCCCCAGTGGCAGGGCGAATGAGCAGTTCTTC.

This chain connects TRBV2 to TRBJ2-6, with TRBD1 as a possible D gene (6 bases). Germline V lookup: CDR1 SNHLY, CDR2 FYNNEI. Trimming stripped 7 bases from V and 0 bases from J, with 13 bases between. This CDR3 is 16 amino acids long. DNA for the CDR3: TGTGCCAGCAAGACGACAGGATCCTCTGGGGCCAACGTCCTGACTTTC. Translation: CASKTTGSSGANVLTF.

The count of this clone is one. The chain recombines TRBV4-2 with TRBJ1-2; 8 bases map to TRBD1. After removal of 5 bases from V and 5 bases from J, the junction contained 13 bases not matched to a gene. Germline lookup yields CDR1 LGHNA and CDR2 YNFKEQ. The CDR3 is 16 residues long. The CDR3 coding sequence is TGTGCCAGCAGCTTGGGGATGACAGGGGAACCGTATGGCTACACCTTC. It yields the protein CASSLGMTGEPYGYTF.

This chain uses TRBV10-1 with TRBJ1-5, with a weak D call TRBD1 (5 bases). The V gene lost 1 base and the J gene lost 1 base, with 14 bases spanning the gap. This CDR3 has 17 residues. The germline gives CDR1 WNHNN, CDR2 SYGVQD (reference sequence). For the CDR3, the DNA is TGCGCCAGCAGTGAGTGCGTAGCAGGGCGCAGCAATCAGCCCCAGCATTTT. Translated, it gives CASSECVAGRSNQPQHF.

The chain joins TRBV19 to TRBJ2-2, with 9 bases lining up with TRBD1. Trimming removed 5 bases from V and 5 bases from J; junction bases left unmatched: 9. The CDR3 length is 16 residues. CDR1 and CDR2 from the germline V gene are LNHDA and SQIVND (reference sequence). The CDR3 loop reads CASSVLVTGGTGELFF. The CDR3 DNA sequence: TGTGCCAGTAGTGTCCTTGTGACAGGGGGGACCGGGGAGCTGTTTTTT.

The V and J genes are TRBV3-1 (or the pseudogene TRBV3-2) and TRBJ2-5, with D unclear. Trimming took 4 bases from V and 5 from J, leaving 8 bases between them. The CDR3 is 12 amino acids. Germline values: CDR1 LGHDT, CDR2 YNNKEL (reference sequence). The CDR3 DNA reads TGTGCCAGCAGCCGGGCAGATGAGACCCAGTACTTC. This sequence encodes CASSRADETQYF.

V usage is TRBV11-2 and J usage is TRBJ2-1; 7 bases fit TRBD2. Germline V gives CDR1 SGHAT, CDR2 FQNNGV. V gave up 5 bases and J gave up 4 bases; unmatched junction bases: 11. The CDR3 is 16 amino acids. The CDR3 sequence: CASSLLSGTPYNEQFF. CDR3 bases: TGTGCCAGCAGCCTACTGAGCGGGACTCCATACAATGAGCAGTTCTTC. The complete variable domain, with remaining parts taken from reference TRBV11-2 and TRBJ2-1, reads EAGVAQSPRYKIIEKRQSVAFWCNPISGHATLYWYQQILGQGPKLLIQFQNNGVVDDSQLPKDRFSAERLKGVDSTLKIQPAKLEDSAVYLCASSLLSGTPYNEQFFGPGTRLTVL.

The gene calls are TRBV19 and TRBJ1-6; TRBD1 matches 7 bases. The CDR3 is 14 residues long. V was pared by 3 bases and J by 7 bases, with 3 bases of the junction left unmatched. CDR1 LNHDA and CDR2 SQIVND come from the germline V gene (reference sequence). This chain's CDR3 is CASSITGENSPLHF. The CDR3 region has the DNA TGTGCCAGTAGTATCACAGGGGAGAATTCACCCCTCCACTTT.

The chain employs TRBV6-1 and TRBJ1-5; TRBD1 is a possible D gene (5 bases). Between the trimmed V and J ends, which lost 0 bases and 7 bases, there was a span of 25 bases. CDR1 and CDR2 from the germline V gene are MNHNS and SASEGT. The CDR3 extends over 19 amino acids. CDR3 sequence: CASSEAHPTVRFFPQPQHF. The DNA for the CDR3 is TGTGCCAGCAGTGAAGCCCACCCGACAGTTCGGTTTTTCCCCCAGCCCCAGCATTTT.

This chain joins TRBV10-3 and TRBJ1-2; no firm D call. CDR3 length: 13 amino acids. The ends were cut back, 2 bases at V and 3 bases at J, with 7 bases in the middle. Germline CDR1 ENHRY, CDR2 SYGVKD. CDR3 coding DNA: TGTGCCATCAGTGAGAAGGGAGACTATGGCTACACCTTC. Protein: CAISEKGDYGYTF.

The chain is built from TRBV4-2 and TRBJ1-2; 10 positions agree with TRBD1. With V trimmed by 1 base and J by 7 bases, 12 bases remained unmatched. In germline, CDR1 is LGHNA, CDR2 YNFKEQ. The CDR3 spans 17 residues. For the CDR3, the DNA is TGTGCCAGCAGCCAAGCAGAGGGGCGGGACAGGGGCGGTGGCTACACCTTC. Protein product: CASSQAEGRDRGGGYTF.

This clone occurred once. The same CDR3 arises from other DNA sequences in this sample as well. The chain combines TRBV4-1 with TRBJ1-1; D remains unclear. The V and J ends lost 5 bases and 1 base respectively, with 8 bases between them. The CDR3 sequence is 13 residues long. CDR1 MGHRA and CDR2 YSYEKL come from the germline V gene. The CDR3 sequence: CASSLTGNTEAFF. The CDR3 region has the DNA TGCGCCAGCAGCTTAACGGGGAACACTGAAGCTTTCTTT.

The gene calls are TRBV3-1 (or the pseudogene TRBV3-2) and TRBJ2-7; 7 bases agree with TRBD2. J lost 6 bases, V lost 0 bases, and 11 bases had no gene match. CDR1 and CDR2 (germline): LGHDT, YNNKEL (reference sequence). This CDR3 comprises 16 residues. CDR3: CASSQERLAGVGEQYF. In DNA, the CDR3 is TGTGCCAGCAGCCAAGAGAGGTTGGCGGGAGTGGGCGAGCAGTACTTC.

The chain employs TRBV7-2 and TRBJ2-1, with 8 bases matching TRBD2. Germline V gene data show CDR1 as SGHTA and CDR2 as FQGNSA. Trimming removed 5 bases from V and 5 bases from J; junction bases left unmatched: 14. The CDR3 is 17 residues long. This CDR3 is CASSRGYQRGINNEQFF. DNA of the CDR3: TGTGCCAGCAGCCGGGGGTACCAGCGGGGGATAAACAATGAGCAGTTCTTC. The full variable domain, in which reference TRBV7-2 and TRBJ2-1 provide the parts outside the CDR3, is GAGVSQSPSNKVTEKGKDVELRCDPISGHTALYWYRQSLGQGLEFLIYFQGNSAPDKSGLPSDRFSAERTGGSVSTLTIQRTQQEDSAVYLCASSRGYQRGINNEQFFGPGTRLTVL.

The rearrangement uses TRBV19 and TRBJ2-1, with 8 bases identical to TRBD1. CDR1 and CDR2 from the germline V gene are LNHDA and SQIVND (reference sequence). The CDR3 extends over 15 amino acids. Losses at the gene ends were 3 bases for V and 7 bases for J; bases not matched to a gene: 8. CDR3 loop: CASSIPRTGRNEQFF. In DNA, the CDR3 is TGTGCCAGTAGTATCCCCCGGACAGGGAGGAATGAGCAGTTCTTC.

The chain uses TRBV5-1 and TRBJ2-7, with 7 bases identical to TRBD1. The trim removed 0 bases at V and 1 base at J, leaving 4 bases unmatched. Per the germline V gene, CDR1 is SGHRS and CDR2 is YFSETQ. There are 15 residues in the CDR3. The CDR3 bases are TGCGCCAGCAGCTTGGGGGGGACAGTTTCCTACGAGCAGTACTTC. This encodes CASSLGGTVSYEQYF.

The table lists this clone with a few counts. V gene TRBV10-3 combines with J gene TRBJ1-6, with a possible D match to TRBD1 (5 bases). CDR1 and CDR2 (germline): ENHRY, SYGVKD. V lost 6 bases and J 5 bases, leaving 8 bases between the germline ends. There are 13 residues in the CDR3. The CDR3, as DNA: TGTGCCATCAGGATCAGGGATAATTCACCCCTCCACTTT. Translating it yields CAIRIRDNSPLHF.